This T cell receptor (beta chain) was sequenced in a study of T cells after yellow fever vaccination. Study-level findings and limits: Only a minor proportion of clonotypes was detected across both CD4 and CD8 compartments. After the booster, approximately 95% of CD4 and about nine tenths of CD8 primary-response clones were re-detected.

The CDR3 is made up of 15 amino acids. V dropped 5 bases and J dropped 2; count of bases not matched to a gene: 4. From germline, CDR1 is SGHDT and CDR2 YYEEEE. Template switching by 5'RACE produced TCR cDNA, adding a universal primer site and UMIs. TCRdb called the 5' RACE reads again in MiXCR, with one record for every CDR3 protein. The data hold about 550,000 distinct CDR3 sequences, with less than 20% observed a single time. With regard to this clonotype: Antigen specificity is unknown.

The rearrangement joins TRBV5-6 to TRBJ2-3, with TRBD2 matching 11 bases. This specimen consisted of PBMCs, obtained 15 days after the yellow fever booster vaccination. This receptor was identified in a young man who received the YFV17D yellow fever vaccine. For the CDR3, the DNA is TGTGCCAGCAGGGGGGGACTAGCGGTCACAGATACGCAGTATTTT. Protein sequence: CASRGGLAVTDTQYF.